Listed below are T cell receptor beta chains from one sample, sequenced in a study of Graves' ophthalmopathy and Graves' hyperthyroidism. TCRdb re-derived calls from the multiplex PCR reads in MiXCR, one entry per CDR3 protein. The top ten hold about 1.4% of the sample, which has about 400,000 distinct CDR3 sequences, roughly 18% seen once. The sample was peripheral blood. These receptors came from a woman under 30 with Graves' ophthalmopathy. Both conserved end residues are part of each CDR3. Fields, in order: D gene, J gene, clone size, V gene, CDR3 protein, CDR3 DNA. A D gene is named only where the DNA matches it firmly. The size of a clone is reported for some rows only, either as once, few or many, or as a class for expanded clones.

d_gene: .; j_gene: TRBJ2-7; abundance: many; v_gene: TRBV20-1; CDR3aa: CSARSSGLPYEQYF; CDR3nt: TGCAGTGCTAGGAGTAGCGGTCTTCCCTACGAGCAGTACTTC
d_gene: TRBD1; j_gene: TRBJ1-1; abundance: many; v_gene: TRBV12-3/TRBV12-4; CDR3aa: CASRMRTGNTEAFF; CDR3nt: TGTGCCAGCAGAATGAGGACAGGTAACACTGAAGCTTTCTTT
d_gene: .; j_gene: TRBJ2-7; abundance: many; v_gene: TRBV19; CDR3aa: CASSSYREDLPYEQYF; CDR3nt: TGTGCCAGTAGTTCATACAGGGAGGATCTCCCCTACGAGCAGTACTTC
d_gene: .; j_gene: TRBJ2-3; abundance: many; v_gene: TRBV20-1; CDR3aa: CSARDTSIGTDTQYF; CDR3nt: TGCAGTGCTAGAGATACTAGCATTGGCACAGATACGCAGTATTTT
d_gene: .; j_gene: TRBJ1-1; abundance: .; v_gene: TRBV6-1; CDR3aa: CASRVRANTEAFF; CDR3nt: TGTGCCAGCAGGGTTAGGGCAAACACTGAAGCTTTCTTT
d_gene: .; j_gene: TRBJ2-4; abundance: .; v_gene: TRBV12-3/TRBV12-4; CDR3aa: CASSPQESGVNIQYF; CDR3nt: TGTGCCAGCAGCCCACAGGAGAGTGGGGTAAACATTCAGTACTTC
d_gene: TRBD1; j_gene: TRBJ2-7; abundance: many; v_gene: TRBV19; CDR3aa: CASSWGDRSHRYF; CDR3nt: TGTGCCAGTTCGTGGGGGGACAGGTCCCATCGGTACTTC
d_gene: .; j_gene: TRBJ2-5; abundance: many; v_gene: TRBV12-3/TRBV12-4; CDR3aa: CASSRSGNQETQYF; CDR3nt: TGTGCCAGCAGTCGGTCAGGGAATCAAGAGACCCAGTACTTC
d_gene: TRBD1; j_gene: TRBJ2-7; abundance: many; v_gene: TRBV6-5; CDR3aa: CASSSAGTVSYEQYF; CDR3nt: TGTGCCAGCAGTAGTGCCGGGACAGTCTCCTACGAGCAGTACTTC
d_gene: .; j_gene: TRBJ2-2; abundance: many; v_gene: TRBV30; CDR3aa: CAWGGGNTGELFF; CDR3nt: TGTGCCTGGGGGGGAGGAAACACCGGGGAGCTGTTTTTT
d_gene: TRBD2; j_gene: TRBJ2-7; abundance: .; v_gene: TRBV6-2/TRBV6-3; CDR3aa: CASSYAASGLYEQYF; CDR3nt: TGTGCCAGCAGTTACGCGGCTAGCGGGCTCTACGAGCAGTACTTC
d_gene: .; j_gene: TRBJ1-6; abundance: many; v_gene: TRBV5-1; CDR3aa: CASSLEGVVHSYNSPLHF; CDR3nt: TGCGCCAGCAGCTTGGAGGGAGTAGTGCACTCCTATAATTCACCCCTCCACTTT
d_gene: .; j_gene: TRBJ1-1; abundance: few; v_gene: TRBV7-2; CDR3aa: CASSVLPVLNTEAFF; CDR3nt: TGTGCCAGCAGCGTCCTCCCAGTACTGAACACTGAAGCTTTCTTT
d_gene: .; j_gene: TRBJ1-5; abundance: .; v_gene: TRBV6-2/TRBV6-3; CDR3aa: CASRRGFDNQPQHF; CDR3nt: TGTGCCAGCAGGAGAGGGTTTGACAATCAGCCCCAGCATTTT
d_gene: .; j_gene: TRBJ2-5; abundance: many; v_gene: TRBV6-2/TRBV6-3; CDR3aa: CASSYGGAGTQYF; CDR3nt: TGTGCCAGCAGTTACGGAGGGGCCGGGACCCAGTACTTC
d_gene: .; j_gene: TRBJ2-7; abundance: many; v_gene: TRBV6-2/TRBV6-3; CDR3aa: CASSYIQGRDHEQYF; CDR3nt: TGTGCCAGCAGTTACATACAGGGGAGGGACCACGAGCAGTACTTC
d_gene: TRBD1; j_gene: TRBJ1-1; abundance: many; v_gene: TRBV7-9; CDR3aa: CASIPGGRNTEAFF; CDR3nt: TGTGCCAGCATCCCAGGGGGGCGGAACACTGAAGCTTTCTTT
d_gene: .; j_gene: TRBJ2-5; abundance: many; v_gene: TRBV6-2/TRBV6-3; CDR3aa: CASSWLAGPETQYF; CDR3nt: TGTGCCAGCAGTTGGCTAGCCGGCCCAGAGACCCAGTACTTC
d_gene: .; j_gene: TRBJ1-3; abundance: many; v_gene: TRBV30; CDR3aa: CAWTRENTIYF; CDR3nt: TGTGCCTGGACACGAGAAAACACCATATATTTT
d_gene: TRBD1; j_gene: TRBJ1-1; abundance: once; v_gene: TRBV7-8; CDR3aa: CASSLGTGGYDTEAFF; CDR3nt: TGTGCCAGCAGCCTCGGGACAGGGGGTTACGACACTGAAGCTTTCTTT
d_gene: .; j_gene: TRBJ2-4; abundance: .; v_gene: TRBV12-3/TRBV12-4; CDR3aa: CASSFGGNGAKNIQYF; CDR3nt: TGTGCCAGCAGTTTTGGTGGAAATGGGGCCAAAAACATTCAGTACTTC
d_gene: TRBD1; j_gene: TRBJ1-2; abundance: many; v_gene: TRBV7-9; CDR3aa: CASSLTQGNDGYTF; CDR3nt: TGTGCCAGCAGCTTAACACAGGGGAATGATGGCTACACCTTC
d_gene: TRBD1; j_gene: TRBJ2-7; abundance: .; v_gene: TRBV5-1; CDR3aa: CASSVSGTGKTYEQYF; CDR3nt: TGCGCCAGCAGCGTCAGCGGGACAGGGAAAACCTACGAGCAGTACTTC
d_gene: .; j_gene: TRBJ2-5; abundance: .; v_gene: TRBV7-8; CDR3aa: CASSPRWGSAQETQYF; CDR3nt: TGTGCCAGCAGCCCCCGGTGGGGTAGCGCCCAAGAGACCCAGTACTTC
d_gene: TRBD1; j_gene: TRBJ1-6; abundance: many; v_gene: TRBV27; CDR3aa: CASSLTGNTNSPLHF; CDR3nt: TGTGCCAGCAGTTTGACAGGGAACACAAATTCACCCCTCCACTTT
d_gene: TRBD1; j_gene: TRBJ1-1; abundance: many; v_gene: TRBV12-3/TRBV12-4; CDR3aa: CASSHTTGAGGIPEAFF; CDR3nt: TGTGCCAGCAGCCACACCACCGGGGCAGGGGGAATTCCTGAAGCTTTCTTT
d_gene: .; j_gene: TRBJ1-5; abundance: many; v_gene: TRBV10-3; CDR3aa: CAISRGVEQPQHF; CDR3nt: TGTGCCATCAGCAGGGGTGTAGAACAGCCCCAGCATTTT
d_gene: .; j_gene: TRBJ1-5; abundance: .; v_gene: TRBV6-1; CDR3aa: CASSAGRNGQPQHF; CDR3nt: TGTGCCAGCAGTGCCGGACGGAACGGTCAGCCCCAGCATTTT
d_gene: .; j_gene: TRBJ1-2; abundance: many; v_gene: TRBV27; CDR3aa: CASRRHANYGYTF; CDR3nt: TGTGCCAGCAGGAGGCACGCTAACTATGGCTACACCTTC
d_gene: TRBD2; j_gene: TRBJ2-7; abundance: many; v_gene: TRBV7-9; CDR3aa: CASSSVGGEYEQYF; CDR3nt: TGTGCCAGCAGCTCAGTGGGAGGGGAATACGAGCAGTACTTC
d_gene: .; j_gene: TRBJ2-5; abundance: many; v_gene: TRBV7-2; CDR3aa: CASSSTRETQYF; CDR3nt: TGTGCCAGCAGCTCCACCAGGGAGACCCAGTACTTC
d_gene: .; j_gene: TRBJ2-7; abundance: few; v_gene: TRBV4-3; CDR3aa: CASSQVEGVEQYF; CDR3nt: TGCGCCAGCAGCCAAGTTGAGGGCGTCGAGCAGTACTTC
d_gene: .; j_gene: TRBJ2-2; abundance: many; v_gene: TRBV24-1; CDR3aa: CATSQGGLNTGELFF; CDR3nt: TGTGCCACCAGTCAGGGGGGTCTTAACACCGGGGAGCTGTTTTTT
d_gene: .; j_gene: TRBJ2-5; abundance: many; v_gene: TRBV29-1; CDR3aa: CSVGGTVKRTQYF; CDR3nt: TGCAGCGTGGGCGGGACGGTCAAGAGAACCCAGTACTTC
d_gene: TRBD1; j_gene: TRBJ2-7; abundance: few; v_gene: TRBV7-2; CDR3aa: CASSLPGQGIYEQYF; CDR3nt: TGTGCCAGCAGCTTACCGGGACAGGGGATCTACGAGCAGTACTTC
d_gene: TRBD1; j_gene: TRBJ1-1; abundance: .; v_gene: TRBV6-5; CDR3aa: CASSYGDRAGEAFF; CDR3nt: TGTGCCAGCAGTTACGGCGACAGGGCAGGTGAAGCTTTCTTT
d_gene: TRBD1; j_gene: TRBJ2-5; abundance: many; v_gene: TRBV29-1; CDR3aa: CSVEDRTGTQYF; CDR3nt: TGCAGCGTTGAGGACAGGACAGGGACCCAGTACTTC
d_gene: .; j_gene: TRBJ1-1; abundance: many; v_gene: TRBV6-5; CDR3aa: CASSSVATEAFF; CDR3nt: TGTGCCAGCAGTTCCGTGGCCACTGAAGCTTTCTTT
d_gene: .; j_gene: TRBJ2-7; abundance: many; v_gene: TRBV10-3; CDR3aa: CAISSSSYEQYF; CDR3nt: TGTGCCATCAGTTCGAGCTCCTACGAGCAGTACTTC
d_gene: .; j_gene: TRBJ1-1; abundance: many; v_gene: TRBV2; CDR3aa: CASSEERGGSYGTEAFF; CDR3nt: TGTGCCAGCAGTGAAGAAAGGGGCGGTAGTTATGGCACTGAAGCTTTCTTT
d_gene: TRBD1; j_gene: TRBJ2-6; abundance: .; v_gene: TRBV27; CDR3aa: CASSLDRTSISGANVLTF; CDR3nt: TGTGCCAGCAGTTTGGACAGGACGTCGATCTCTGGGGCCAACGTCCTGACTTTC